These 27 T cell receptor beta chains were sequenced from one sample in a study of OX40 agonist ivuxolimab in advanced cancers. The protocol was immunoSEQ multiplex PCR, while the TCRdb copy is restricted to in-frame clones and leaves out a portion. Counted here are under 80,000 clones, over 75% occurring once; the ten biggest clones make up under 20%. The specimen comprised CD4+ or CD8+ T cells sorted from blood, sampled in a trial of the OX40 agonist ivuxolimab. These receptors were taken from an adult with an advanced solid tumor such as melanoma, head and neck, liver or kidney cancer.

The chain has TRBV19 and TRBJ2-7; possible D gene TRBD2, 6 bases. Germline V gene sequence: CDR1 LNHDA, CDR2 SQIVND (reference sequence). The CDR3 totals 14 residues. V dropped 4 bases and J dropped 2 bases, with 12 bases sitting between them. CDR3 amino acids: CASSSRDWPYEQYF. The CDR3 DNA sequence: TGTGCCAGTAGTAGCCGGGACTGGCCCTACGAGCAGTACTTC.

The table lists this clone with a count of one. The V and J genes are TRBV6-5 and TRBJ2-2; D not resolved. Per germline, CDR1 MNHEY and CDR2 SVGAGI. CDR3 size: 12 residues. V gave up 2 bases and J gave up 6 bases, with 4 bases separating them. The CDR3 DNA is TGTGCCAGCAGTTACCCCCCCGGGGAGCTGTTTTTT. It is translated as CASSYPPGELFF.

V usage is TRBV27 and J usage is TRBJ1-4; D is uncertain. Germline V gene sequence: CDR1 MNHEY, CDR2 SMNVEV (reference sequence). CDR3 length: 14 residues. Trimming pared 8 bases from V and 2 bases from J, leaving 12 bases between. The CDR3 protein is CASQPRGTNEKLFF. CDR3 DNA: TGTGCCAGCCAACCGCGGGGTACTAATGAAAAACTGTTTTTT.

This clone was recorded a few times. The chain links TRBV7-2 to TRBJ2-5, with no clear D. Germline-derived CDR1 and CDR2 are SGHTA and FQGNSA. V lost 1 base and J lost 4, with 7 bases in between. The CDR3 is 13 residues long. The CDR3, as DNA: TGTGCCAGCAGCTTAGTAAACTTAGAGACCCAGTACTTC. It specifies CASSLVNLETQYF.

J is TRBJ2-7 and V is TRBV9; 10 positions agree with TRBD2. V gave up 4 bases and J gave up 4 bases; unmatched junction bases: 8. CDR1 and CDR2 (germline): SGDLS, YYNGEE. The CDR3 is 15 amino acids. The CDR3 region has the DNA TGTGCCAGCAGCACAGGGACTAGCGAGACTTACGAGCAGTACTTC. Translation: CASSTGTSETYEQYF.

This chain connects TRBV6-5 to TRBJ1-1; 7 nucleotides line up with TRBD1. The CDR3 totals 15 residues. Germline V gives CDR1 MNHEY, CDR2 SVGAGI. The V gene end was trimmed by 2 bases and the J gene end by 4 bases; junction bases not matched to a gene: 7. DNA for the CDR3: TGTGCCAGCAGTTACGAAACAGGGGCGAGCACTGAAGCTTTCTTT. This encodes CASSYETGASTEAFF.

The chain carries TRBV6-6 and TRBJ2-7; D remains unclear. This CDR3 has 15 amino acids. The germline V gene has CDR1 MNHNY and CDR2 SVGAGI (reference sequence). V was trimmed by 0 bases and J by 1 base, leaving 10 bases between them. CDR3 DNA: TGTGCCAGCAGTTACTCGAGTACAAATTCCTACGAGCAGTACTTC. Its protein is CASSYSSTNSYEQYF.

The chain employs TRBV28 and TRBJ1-2; D unclear. Per the germline V gene, CDR1 is MDHEN and CDR2 is SYDVKM. The germline V and J ends were trimmed by 4 bases and 2 bases, with 17 bases remaining between them. The CDR3 length is 16 residues. The CDR3 DNA sequence: TGTGCCAGCAGTTCCCCTAAAAGGGCAGCCAACTATGGCTACACCTTC. This gives the protein CASSSPKRAANYGYTF.

V is TRBV28 and J is TRBJ2-1; TRBD1 aligns across 7 bases. The length of the CDR3 is 15 residues. The junction had 7 bases not matched to a gene; V was cut back by 5 bases and J by 3 bases. Germline V gene lookup returns CDR1 MDHEN and CDR2 SYDVKM. The CDR3 sequence: CASSPGTVFYNEQFF. CDR3 nucleotides: TGTGCCAGCAGTCCAGGGACAGTCTTCTACAATGAGCAGTTCTTC.

The chain uses TRBV10-2 and TRBJ2-2; D possibly corresponds to TRBD2 (5 bases). The V gene's germline CDR1 is WSHSY and CDR2 SAAADI. The V end was cut by 4 bases, the J end by 2 bases, with 11 bases between. This CDR3 is 15 amino acids long. The CDR3 loop reads CASSGSGFNTGELFF. CDR3 in DNA: TGCGCCAGCAGTGGGAGCGGCTTTAACACCGGGGAGCTGTTTTTT.

V and J are TRBV9 and TRBJ2-3, with 10 bases matching TRBD1. CDR1 and CDR2 from the germline V gene are SGDLS and YYNGEE. The CDR3 runs 15 residues. J was trimmed by 1 base and V by 4 bases; bases with no gene match: 3. CDR3 sequence reads: CASSTGTGGTDTQYF. The CDR3 DNA is TGTGCCAGCAGCACTGGGACAGGGGGCACAGATACGCAGTATTTT.

In DNA form, the CDR3 reads TGCGCCAGCAGTGATGTGGAGCGCCAGCCCCAGCATTTT. This codes for CASSDVERQPQHF. This sequence joins TRBV10-2 and TRBJ1-5; D remains unclear. CDR1 WSHSY and CDR2 SAAADI come from the germline V gene. The CDR3 extends over 13 amino acids. Trimming stripped 3 bases from V and 7 bases from J, with 10 bases between.

This chain links TRBV5-6 with TRBJ2-7; D is perhaps TRBD2 (5 bases). V dropped 2 bases and J dropped 3 bases, with 15 bases sitting between them. The CDR3 totals 15 residues. CDR1 is SGHDT and CDR2 is YYEEEE in the germline V gene. The DNA for the CDR3 is TGTGCCAGCAGCTTCGAGGAAAGCGGCTTCTACGAGCAGTACTTC. Translating gives CASSFEESGFYEQYF. Full variable domain (rest looked up from reference TRBV5-6 and TRBJ2-7): DAGVTQSPTHLIKTRGQQVTLRCSPKSGHDTVSWYQQALGQGPQFIFQYYEEEERQRGNFPDRFSGHQFPNYSSELNVNALLLGDSALYLCASSFEESGFYEQYFGPGTRLTVT.

This chain connects TRBV28 to TRBJ2-7; TRBD1 might be the D (6 bases). Germline CDR1 MDHEN, CDR2 SYDVKM. This CDR3 comprises 15 residues. The V gene lost 6 bases and the J gene lost 0 bases, with 15 bases spanning the gap. CDR3 DNA: TGTGCCAGCAGAGCCGACAGGCAGAGCTCCTACGAGCAGTACTTC. Encoded protein: CASRADRQSSYEQYF. The full variable domain, in which reference TRBV28 and TRBJ2-7 provide the parts outside the CDR3, is DVKVTQSSRYLVKRTGEKVFLECVQDMDHENMFWYRQDPGLGLRLIYFSYDVKMKEKGDIPEGYSVSREKKERFSLILESASTNQTSMYLCASRADRQSSYEQYFGPGTRLTVT.

V is TRBV5-5 and J is TRBJ1-5, with a weak D call TRBD1 (6 bases). Germline V CDR1 and CDR2: SGHKS, YYEKEE (reference sequence). V was trimmed by 4 bases and J by 7 bases, leaving 15 bases between them. The CDR3 is made up of 14 amino acids. The CDR3 region has the DNA TGTGCCAGCAGCACCCGGGACAAAGGACAGCCCCAGCATTTT. Protein sequence: CASSTRDKGQPQHF. Together with reference TRBV5-5 and TRBJ1-5, the CDR3 gives the full variable domain: DAGVTQSPTHLIKTRGQQVTLRCSPISGHKSVSWYQQVLGQGPQFIFQYYEKEERGRGNFPDRFSARQFPNYSSELNVNALLLGDSALYLCASSTRDKGQPQHFGDGTRLSIL.

This clone was recorded only once. This rearrangement joins TRBV28 to TRBJ2-1, with 14 positions matching TRBD2. The length of the CDR3 is 17 residues. The trim removed 6 bases at V and 4 bases at J, leaving 8 bases unmatched. Germline V gene lookup returns CDR1 MDHEN and CDR2 SYDVKM. Here the CDR3 DNA reads TGTGCCAGCAGGGGACTAGCGGGAGAGGGGTGGTACAATGAGCAGTTCTTC. It codes for CASRGLAGEGWYNEQFF.

This chain joins TRBV13 and TRBJ1-2; D is uncertain. The germline V gene has CDR1 PRHDT and CDR2 FYEKMQ (reference sequence). Trimming took off 0 bases at V and 3 bases at J, with 11 bases between the two ends. CDR3 length: 15 residues. The CDR3 nucleotides read TGTGCCAGCAGCTTAGGTGACGACAACTACTATGGCTACACCTTC. This encodes CASSLGDDNYYGYTF.

The chain carries TRBV19 and TRBJ1-1; tentative D call: TRBD1 (5 bases). Looked up from germline, CDR1 is LNHDA and CDR2 is SQIVND (reference sequence). Trimming stripped 5 bases from V and 0 bases from J, with 13 bases between. The CDR3 contains 15 residues. Here the CDR3 DNA reads TGTGCCAGTAGTGTACGGGGGGAGGTGAACACTGAAGCTTTCTTT. The encoded protein is CASSVRGEVNTEAFF.

The V gene is TRBV5-6, the J gene TRBJ2-6, with 7 bases identical to TRBD1. CDR1 and CDR2 from the germline V gene are SGHDT and YYEEEE. J was trimmed by 3 bases and V by 4 bases; bases with no gene match: 7. The CDR3 contains 16 residues. CDR3 sequence (DNA): TGTGCCAGCAGCCAGGACAGGAACTATGGGGCCAACGTCCTGACTTTC. As protein: CASSQDRNYGANVLTF.

The J gene is TRBJ2-7, the V gene TRBV6-5; D unresolved. This CDR3 spans 15 amino acids. Germline V gene sequence: CDR1 MNHEY, CDR2 SVGAGI. Trimming took off 8 bases at V and 3 bases at J, with 20 bases between the two ends. The CDR3 DNA sequence: TGTGCCAGCGTTGGGGTCGGTTCCCAAGGCTACGAGCAGTACTTC. This encodes CASVGVGSQGYEQYF.

This rearrangement joins TRBV27 to TRBJ2-5; 8 bases agree with TRBD1. The DNA end lines up better with TRBJ2-7; the J call may be wrong. The CDR3 covers 15 residues. Germline assignment: CDR1 MNHEY and CDR2 SMNVEV (reference sequence). The CDR3, as DNA: TGTGCCAGCACTAGCATAGGGACAGGCGTTTACGAGCAGTACTTC. Translating it yields CASTSIGTGVYEQYF.

V and J are TRBV7-8 and TRBJ2-5; TRBD1 might be the D (6 bases). Germline loops: CDR1 SGHVS, CDR2 FQNEAQ. V lost 4 bases and J lost 3, with 12 bases in between. This CDR3 contains 14 residues. The CDR3 sequence is CASSSVNREETQYF. The DNA for the CDR3 is TGTGCCAGCAGCTCGGTAAACAGGGAAGAGACCCAGTACTTC.

The chain uses TRBV5-8 and TRBJ2-7; D may be TRBD2 (5 bases). The CDR3 length is 14 residues. Germline V gene sequence: CDR1 SGHTS, CDR2 YDEGEE. The V end lost 0 bases, the J end lost 2 bases, and 9 bases lay between the germline ends. Here the CDR3 DNA reads TGTGCCAGCAGCTTGGGGCTAGCTACCTACGAGCAGTACTTC. Protein sequence: CASSLGLATYEQYF.

The chain employs TRBV30 and TRBJ1-5; possibly TRBD1 for D (5 bases). CDR1 is GTSNPN, CDR2 SVGIG, per germline (reference sequence). With 2 bases removed from V and 5 bases from J, the gap between germline ends came to 13 bases. This CDR3 spans 14 amino acids. CDR3 sequence (DNA): TGTGCCTGGAGTAGATGGGGGGGGGATCAGCCCCAGCATTTT. Amino acid sequence: CAWSRWGGDQPQHF.

This chain uses TRBV5-5 with TRBJ2-1; tentative D call: TRBD1 (6 bases). This CDR3 has 15 residues. In germline, CDR1 is SGHKS, CDR2 YYEKEE (reference sequence). V lost 1 base and J lost 6, with 14 bases in between. In DNA form, the CDR3 reads TGTGCCAGCAGCTTGTTGGTACAGGGCCCCAATGAGCAGTTCTTC. Its protein product is CASSLLVQGPNEQFF.

V and J are TRBV28 and TRBJ2-3; possible D gene TRBD1, 5 bases. In germline, CDR1 is MDHEN, CDR2 SYDVKM. Trimming cost V 5 bases and J 1 base, with 7 bases left between them. This CDR3 spans 13 amino acids. The CDR3 is CASSRGGTDTQYF. The DNA of the CDR3 is TGTGCCAGCAGTAGGGGTGGCACAGATACGCAGTATTTT.

The table lists this clone with a few counts. The gene calls are TRBV28 and TRBJ2-2; D is uncertain. In germline, CDR1 is MDHEN, CDR2 SYDVKM. The CDR3 extends over 18 amino acids. V was shortened by 4 bases and J by 4 bases, with 22 bases between the two germline ends. CDR3 residues: CASSSPLSFAVPTGELFF. CDR3 coding DNA: TGTGCCAGCAGTTCCCCCCTGTCATTTGCGGTGCCCACCGGGGAGCTGTTTTTT.